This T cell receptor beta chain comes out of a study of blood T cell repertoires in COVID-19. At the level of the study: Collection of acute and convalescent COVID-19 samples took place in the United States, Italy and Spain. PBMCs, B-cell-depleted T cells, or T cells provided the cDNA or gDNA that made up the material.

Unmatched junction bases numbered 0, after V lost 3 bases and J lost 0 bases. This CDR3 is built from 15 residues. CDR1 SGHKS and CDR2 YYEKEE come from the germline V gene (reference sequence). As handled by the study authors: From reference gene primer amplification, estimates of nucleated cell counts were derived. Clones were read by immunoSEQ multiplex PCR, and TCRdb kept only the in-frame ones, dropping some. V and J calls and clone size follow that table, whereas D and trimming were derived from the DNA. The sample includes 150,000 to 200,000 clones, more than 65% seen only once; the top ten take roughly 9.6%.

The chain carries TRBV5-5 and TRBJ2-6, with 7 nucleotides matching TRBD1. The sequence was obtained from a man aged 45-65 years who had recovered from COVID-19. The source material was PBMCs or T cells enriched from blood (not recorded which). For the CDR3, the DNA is TGTGCCAGCAGCTCAGGGGGCTCTGGGGCCAACGTCCTGACTTTC. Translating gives CASSSGGSGANVLTF.